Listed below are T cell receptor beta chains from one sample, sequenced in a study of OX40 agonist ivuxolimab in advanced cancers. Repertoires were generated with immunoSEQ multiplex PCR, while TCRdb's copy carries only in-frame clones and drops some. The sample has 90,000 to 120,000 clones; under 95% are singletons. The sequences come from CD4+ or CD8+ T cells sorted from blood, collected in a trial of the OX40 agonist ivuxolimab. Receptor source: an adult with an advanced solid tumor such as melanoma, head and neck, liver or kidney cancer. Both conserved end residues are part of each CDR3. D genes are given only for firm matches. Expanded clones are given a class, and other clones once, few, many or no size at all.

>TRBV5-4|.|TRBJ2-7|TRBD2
CASSLGGRAEYEQYF
TGTGCCAGCAGCTTGGGCGGGAGGGCCGAGTACGAGCAGTACTTC
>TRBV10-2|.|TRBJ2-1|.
CASSRTGYNEQFF
TGCGCCAGCAGCCGGACTGGCTACAATGAGCAGTTCTTC
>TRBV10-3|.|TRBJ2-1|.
CAISPRAVDNEQFF
TGTGCCATCAGCCCTCGAGCGGTAGACAATGAGCAGTTCTTC
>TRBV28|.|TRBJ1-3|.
CASSQGQSGNTIYF
TGTGCCAGCAGCCAAGGACAGTCTGGAAACACCATATATTTT
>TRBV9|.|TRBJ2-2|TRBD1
CASSAREQGARTGELFF
TGTGCCAGCAGCGCCAGAGAACAGGGGGCGCGAACCGGGGAGCTGTTTTTT
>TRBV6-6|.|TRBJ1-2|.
CASSELRGYGYTF
TGTGCCAGCAGCGAACTTAGGGGTTACGGCTACACCTTC
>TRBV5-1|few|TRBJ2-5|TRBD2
CASSSKGGPDETQYF
TGCGCCAGCAGCTCCAAGGGAGGGCCGGATGAGACCCAGTACTTC
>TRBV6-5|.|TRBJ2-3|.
CASNLQGLATDTQYF
TGTGCCAGCAACTTACAGGGTCTCGCCACAGATACGCAGTATTTT
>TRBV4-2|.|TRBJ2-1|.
CASSQEGWADNEQFF
TGTGCCAGCAGCCAAGAAGGTTGGGCGGACAATGAGCAGTTCTTC
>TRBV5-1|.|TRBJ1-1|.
CASSLLENTEAFF
TGCGCCAGCAGCTTGCTAGAAAACACTGAAGCTTTCTTT
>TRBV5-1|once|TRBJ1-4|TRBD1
CASSSTGQGAYEKLFF
TGCGCCAGCAGCTCAACCGGACAGGGGGCGTATGAAAAACTGTTTTTT
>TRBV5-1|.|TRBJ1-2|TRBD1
CASSLAVGGTGATRGYGYTF
TGCGCCAGCAGCTTGGCCGTGGGAGGGACAGGAGCGACTAGGGGCTATGGCTACACCTTC
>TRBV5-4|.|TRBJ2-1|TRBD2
CASSLTSGSYNEQFF
TGTGCCAGCAGCTTGACTAGCGGCTCCTACAATGAGCAGTTCTTC
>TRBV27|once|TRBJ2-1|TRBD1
CASSFLSSQGEAYNEQFF
TGTGCCAGCAGTTTCCTGAGCTCCCAGGGGGAAGCCTACAATGAGCAGTTCTTC
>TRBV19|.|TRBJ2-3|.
CASSVRDGTDTQYF
TGTGCCAGTAGTGTCCGAGACGGCACAGATACGCAGTATTTT
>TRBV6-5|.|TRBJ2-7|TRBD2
CASRSSGVGYEQYF
TGTGCCAGCAGATCTAGCGGTGTGGGGTACGAGCAGTACTTC